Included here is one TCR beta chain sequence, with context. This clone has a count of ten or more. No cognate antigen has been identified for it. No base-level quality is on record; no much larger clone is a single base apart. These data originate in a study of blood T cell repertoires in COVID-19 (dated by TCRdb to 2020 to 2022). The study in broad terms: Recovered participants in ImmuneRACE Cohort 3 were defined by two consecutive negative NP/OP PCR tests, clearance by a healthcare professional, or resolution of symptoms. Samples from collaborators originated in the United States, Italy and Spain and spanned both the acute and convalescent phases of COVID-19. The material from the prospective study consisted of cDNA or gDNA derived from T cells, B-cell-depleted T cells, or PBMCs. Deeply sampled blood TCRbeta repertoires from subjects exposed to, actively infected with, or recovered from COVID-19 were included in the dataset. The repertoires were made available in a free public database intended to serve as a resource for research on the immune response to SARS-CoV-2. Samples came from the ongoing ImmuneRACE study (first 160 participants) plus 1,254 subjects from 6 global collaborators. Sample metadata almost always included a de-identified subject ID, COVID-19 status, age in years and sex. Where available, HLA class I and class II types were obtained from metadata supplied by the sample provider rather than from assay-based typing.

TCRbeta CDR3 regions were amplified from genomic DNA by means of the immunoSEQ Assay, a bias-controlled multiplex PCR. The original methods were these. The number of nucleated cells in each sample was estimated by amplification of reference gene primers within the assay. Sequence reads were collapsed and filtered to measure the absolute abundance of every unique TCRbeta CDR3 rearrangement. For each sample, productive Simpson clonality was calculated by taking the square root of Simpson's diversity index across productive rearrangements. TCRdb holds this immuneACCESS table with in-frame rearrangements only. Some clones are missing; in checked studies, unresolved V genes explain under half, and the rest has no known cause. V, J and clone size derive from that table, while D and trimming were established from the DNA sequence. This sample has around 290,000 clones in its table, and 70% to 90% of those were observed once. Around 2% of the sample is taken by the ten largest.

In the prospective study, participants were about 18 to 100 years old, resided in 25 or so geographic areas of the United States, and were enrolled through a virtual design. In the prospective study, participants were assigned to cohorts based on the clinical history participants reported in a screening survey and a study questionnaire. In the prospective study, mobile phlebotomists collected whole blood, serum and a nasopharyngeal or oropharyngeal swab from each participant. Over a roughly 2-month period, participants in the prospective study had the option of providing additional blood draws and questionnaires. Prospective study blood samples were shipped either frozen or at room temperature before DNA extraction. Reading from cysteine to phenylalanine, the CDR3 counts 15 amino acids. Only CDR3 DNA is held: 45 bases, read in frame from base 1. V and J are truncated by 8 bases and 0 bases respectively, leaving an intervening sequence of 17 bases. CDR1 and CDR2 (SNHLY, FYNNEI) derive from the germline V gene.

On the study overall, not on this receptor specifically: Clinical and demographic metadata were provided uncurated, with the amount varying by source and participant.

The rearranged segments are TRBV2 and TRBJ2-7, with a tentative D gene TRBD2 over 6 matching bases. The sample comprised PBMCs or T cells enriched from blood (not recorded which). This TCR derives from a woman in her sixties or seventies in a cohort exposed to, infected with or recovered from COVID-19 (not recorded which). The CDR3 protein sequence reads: CASLSGLSSSYEQYF. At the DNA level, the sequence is TGTGCCAGCCTTAGCGGCCTCTCCAGCTCCTACGAGCAGTACTTC.